The table lists the clone carrying this T cell receptor (beta chain) with a count of one. The source of the sample is a study of blood T cell repertoires in COVID-19. Assay used: immunoSEQ multiplex PCR; TCRdb lists only in-frame clones, some missing. Seen here are around 330,000 clones, about 89% observed once, and the top ten hold around a tenth. From germline, CDR1 is SGDLS and CDR2 YYNGEE. The V gene end was trimmed by 0 bases and the J gene end by 5 bases; junction bases not matched to a gene: 4. This CDR3 comprises 15 residues. The sequence derives from a woman between 35 and 50 years old who had recovered from COVID-19. The J gene is TRBJ2-2, the V gene TRBV9; 7 nucleotides line up with TRBD2. Sequences were obtained from PBMCs or T cells enriched from blood (not recorded which). This chain's CDR3 is CASSVVGRRTGELFF. The CDR3 region has the DNA TGTGCCAGCAGCGTAGTCGGGAGGAGGACCGGGGAGCTGTTTTTT.